This TCR beta chain was sequenced in a study of T-cell reconstitution after alpha-beta-depleted transplantation in children. Using unique molecular identifiers, the investigators prepared the TCRbeta library. Using its own MiXCR run on the PCR reads, TCRdb lists one record per CDR3 protein. Among a few hundred thousand distinct CDR3 sequences listed, about a fifth were seen once. This CDR3 is 15 amino acids long. Per germline, CDR1 SGDLS and CDR2 YYNGEE. V was pared by 3 bases and J by 7 bases, with 8 bases of the junction left unmatched. The material was PBMCs from the stem cell graft donor, obtained from the stem cell graft. The chain links TRBV9 to TRBJ2-1; 9 bases are shared with TRBD1. The sequence was collected from a human donor who donated a stem cell graft to a child with acute myeloid leukemia. DNA of the CDR3: TGTGCCAGCAGCGCCTCGGGACAGGGAAGGAATGAGCAGTTCTTC. It is translated as CASSASGQGRNEQFF. The full variable domain, with the rest looked up from reference TRBV9 and TRBJ2-1, is DSGVTQTPKHLITATGQRVTLRCSPRSGDLSVYWYQQSLDQGLQFLIQYYNGEERAKGNILERFSAQQFPDLHSELNLSSLELGDSALYFCASSASGQGRNEQFFGPGTRLTVL.